This section outlines one T cell receptor (beta chain) sequence together with its context. These data come from a study of blood T cell repertoires in COVID-19. Study details: The United States, Italy and Spain supplied acute and convalescent COVID-19 samples. The cDNA or gDNA used as material had been derived from T cells, B-cell-depleted T cells, or PBMCs.

The CDR3 is 16 residues long. V lost 3 bases, J lost 1 base, and 16 bases lay in between. CDR1 and CDR2 from the germline V gene are SGDLS and YYNGEE. Original data processing: How many nucleated cells were present was estimated from reference gene primer amplification. Repertoires were generated with immunoSEQ multiplex PCR, while TCRdb's copy carries only in-frame clones and drops some. From that table come the V and J calls and clone size; the DNA was used to work out D and trimming. Seen here are 180,000 or so clones, approximately 85% observed once, and the top ten hold 9.8%. The receptor's source is an elderly woman with acute or convalescent COVID-19. The sequenced sample consisted of peripheral blood. The rearrangement joins TRBV9 to TRBJ1-1; D is possibly TRBD1 (6 bases). This CDR3 reads CASSAWTASSNTEAFF. CDR3 DNA: TGTGCCAGCAGCGCCTGGACAGCAAGCTCGAACACTGAAGCTTTCTTT.